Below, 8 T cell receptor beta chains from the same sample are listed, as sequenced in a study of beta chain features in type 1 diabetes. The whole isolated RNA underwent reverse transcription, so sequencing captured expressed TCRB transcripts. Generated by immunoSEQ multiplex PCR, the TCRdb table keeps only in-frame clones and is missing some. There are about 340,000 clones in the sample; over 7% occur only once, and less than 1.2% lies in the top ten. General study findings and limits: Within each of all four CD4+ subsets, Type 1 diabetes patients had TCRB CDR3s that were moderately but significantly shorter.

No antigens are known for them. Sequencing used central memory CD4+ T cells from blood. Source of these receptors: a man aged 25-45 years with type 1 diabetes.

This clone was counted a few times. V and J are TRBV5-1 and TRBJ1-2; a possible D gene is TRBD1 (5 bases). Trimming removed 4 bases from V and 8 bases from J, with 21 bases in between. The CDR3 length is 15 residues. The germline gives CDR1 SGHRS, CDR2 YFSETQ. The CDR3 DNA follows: TGCGCCAGCAGCCCCGGAGGGGCCGGAGGGAGGGGCTACACCTTC. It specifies CASSPGGAGGRGYTF.

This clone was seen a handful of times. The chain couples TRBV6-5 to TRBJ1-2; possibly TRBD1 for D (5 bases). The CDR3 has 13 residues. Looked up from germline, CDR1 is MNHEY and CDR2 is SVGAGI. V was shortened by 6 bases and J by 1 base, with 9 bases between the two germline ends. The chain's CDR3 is CASRLGDNYGYTF. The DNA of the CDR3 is TGTGCCAGCAGACTAGGGGATAACTATGGCTACACCTTC.

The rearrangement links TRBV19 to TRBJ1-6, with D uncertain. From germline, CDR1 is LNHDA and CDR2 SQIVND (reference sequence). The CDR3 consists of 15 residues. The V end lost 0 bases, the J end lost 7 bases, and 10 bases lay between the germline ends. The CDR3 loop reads CASSIDLALNSPLHF. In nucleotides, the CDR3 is TGTGCCAGTAGTATAGATCTGGCCCTCAATTCACCCCTCCACTTT.

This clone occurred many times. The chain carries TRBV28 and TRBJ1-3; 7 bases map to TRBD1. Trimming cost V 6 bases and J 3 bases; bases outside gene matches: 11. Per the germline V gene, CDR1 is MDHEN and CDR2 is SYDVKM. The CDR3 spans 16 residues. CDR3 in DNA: TGTGCCAGCAGACAACCGGGACAGAACTATGGAAACACCATATATTTT. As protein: CASRQPGQNYGNTIYF.

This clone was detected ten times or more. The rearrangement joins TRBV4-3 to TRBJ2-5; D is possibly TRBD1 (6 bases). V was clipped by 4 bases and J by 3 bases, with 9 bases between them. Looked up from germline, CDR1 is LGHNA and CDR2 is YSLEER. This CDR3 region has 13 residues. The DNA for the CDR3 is TGCGCCAGCAGCCGTGGACAGAAAGAGACCCAGTACTTC. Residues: CASSRGQKETQYF.

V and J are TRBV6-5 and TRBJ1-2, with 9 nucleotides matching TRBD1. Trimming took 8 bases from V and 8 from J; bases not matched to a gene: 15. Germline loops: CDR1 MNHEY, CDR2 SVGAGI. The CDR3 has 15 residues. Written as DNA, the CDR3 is TGTGCCAGCCGACTTCACCGGGACAGGGAACGGGGCTACACCTTC. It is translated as CASRLHRDRERGYTF.

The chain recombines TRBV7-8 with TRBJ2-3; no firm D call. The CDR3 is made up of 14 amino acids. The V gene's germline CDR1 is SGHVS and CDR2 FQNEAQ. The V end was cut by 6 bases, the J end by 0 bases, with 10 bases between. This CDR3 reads CASSYGPSTDTQYF. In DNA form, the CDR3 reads TGTGCCAGCAGTTACGGACCTAGCACAGATACGCAGTATTTT.

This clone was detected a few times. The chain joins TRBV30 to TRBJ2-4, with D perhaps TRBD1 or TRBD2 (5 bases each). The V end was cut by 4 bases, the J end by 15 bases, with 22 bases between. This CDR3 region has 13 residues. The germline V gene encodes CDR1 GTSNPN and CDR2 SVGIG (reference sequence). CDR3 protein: CAWTLGSGAVLYF. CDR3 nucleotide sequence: TGTGCCTGGACCTTAGGATCCGGGGCCGTACTGTACTTC.